Below, 18 T cell receptor beta chains from the same sample are listed, as sequenced in a study of T cells after yellow fever vaccination. TCRdb re-derived calls from the 5' RACE reads in MiXCR, one entry per CDR3 protein. The sample holds fewer than 450,000 distinct CDR3 sequences, roughly 4.3% seen once. This specimen was PBMCs, taken 5 days after the yellow fever booster vaccination. The source is a man younger than 35 who received the YFV17D yellow fever vaccine.

This clonotype was picked up a small number of times. The V and J genes are TRBV19 and TRBJ1-5, with D unresolved. Germline V CDR1 and CDR2: LNHDA, SQIVND (reference sequence). V lost 9 bases and J lost 0, with 15 bases in between. This CDR3 comprises 15 residues. The CDR3 DNA follows: TGTGCCAGCTCCCCAACAGAGTATAGCAATCAGCCCCAGCATTTT. As protein: CASSPTEYSNQPQHF.

The chain employs TRBV6-1 and TRBJ1-5; 9 bases map to TRBD1. Germline V gene data show CDR1 as MNHNS and CDR2 as SASEGT. V was clipped by 3 bases and J by 3 bases; unmatched bases: 12. The CDR3 has 18 residues. CDR3 residues: CASSEGLPGQGDNQPQHF. Written as DNA, the CDR3 is TGTGCCAGCAGTGAGGGGCTCCCGGGACAGGGCGACAATCAGCCCCAGCATTTT.

The V call is TRBV20-1, the J call TRBJ2-7; 9 bases align to TRBD2. The trim removed 0 bases at V and 0 bases at J, leaving 3 bases unmatched. Germline values: CDR1 DFQATT, CDR2 SNEGSKA (reference sequence). This CDR3 has 15 amino acids. The CDR3 loop reads CSARDPTSGSYEQYF. Here the CDR3 DNA reads TGCAGTGCTAGAGATCCGACTAGCGGCTCCTACGAGCAGTACTTC.

This clonotype was seen at least ten times. The genes are TRBV6-2 or TRBV6-3 and TRBJ2-2, with D possibly TRBD2 on 5 matching bases. The ends were cut back, 7 bases at V and 9 bases at J, with 12 bases in the middle. The germline gives CDR1 MNHEY, CDR2 SVGEGT. CDR3 size: 12 residues. DNA for the CDR3: TGTGCCAGCACGGGGTTGAGCTGGGAGCTGTTTTTT. It is translated as CASTGLSWELFF.

The chain combines TRBV5-4 with TRBJ2-3; TRBD1 matches 8 bases. V gave up 0 bases and J gave up 3 bases; unmatched junction bases: 6. From germline, CDR1 is SGHNT and CDR2 YYREEE (reference sequence). CDR3 length equals 16 residues. The CDR3 region has the DNA TGTGCCAGCAGCTTGGCCCGGACAGGGTATACAGATACGCAGTATTTT. Protein: CASSLARTGYTDTQYF.

This chain links TRBV19 with TRBJ1-5; D ambiguous. CDR3 size: 15 residues. V was trimmed by 6 bases and J by 4 bases, leaving 16 bases between them. Looked up from germline, CDR1 is LNHDA and CDR2 is SQIVND (reference sequence). CDR3 in amino acids: CASRPQVIGNQPQHF. The CDR3 DNA follows: TGTGCCAGTAGGCCCCAGGTAATAGGGAATCAGCCCCAGCATTTT.

This clonotype was counted many times. V and J are TRBV5-1 and TRBJ2-5; the match to TRBD1 covers 7 bases. The CDR3 has 14 amino acids. Trimming took 4 bases from V and 2 from J; bases not matched to a gene: 5. The germline gives CDR1 SGHRS, CDR2 YFSETQ. The DNA for the CDR3 is TGCGCCAGCAGCCGAGGGGGACAGCAAGAGACCCAGTACTTC. It is translated as CASSRGGQQETQYF. Looking up the rest from reference TRBV5-1 and TRBJ2-5 gives the full variable domain: KAGVTQTPRYLIKTRGQQVTLSCSPISGHRSVSWYQQTPGQGLQFLFEYFSETQRNKGNFPGRFSGRQFSNSRSEMNVSTLELGDSALYLCASSRGGQQETQYFGPGTRLLVL.

This clonotype was recorded at least ten times. This sequence joins TRBV5-1 and TRBJ1-5; D uncertain. This CDR3 has 15 amino acids. V lost 0 bases and J lost 1, with 8 bases in between. Germline CDR1 reads SGHRS; CDR2 reads YFSETQ. CDR3 sequence (DNA): TGCGCCAGCAGCTTGGGGGGTCGGAGCAATCAGCCCCAGCATTTT. It translates to CASSLGGRSNQPQHF. The whole variable domain, remainder taken from reference TRBV5-1 and TRBJ1-5, is KAGVTQTPRYLIKTRGQQVTLSCSPISGHRSVSWYQQTPGQGLQFLFEYFSETQRNKGNFPGRFSGRQFSNSRSEMNVSTLELGDSALYLCASSLGGRSNQPQHFGDGTRLSIL.

This clonotype was counted ten times or more. This rearrangement joins TRBV5-1 to TRBJ2-1; 14 bases match TRBD2. CDR1 is SGHRS, CDR2 YFSETQ, per germline. The CDR3 has 18 amino acids. V shed 4 bases, J shed 0 bases, and the junction held 6 bases outside the gene matches. The CDR3 protein is CASSTRTSGGRSYNEQFF. CDR3 bases: TGCGCCAGCAGCACCAGGACTAGCGGGGGGCGCTCCTACAATGAGCAGTTCTTC.

The chain is built from TRBV11-3 and TRBJ2-1; unclear D gene. The germline V and J ends were trimmed by 2 bases and 8 bases, with 10 bases remaining between them. Germline V gene data show CDR1 as SGHNT and CDR2 as YENEEA. The CDR3 is 13 residues long. The CDR3 DNA is TGTGCCAGCAGCTTAAGCCGGGTGGATGAGCAGTTCTTC. Translated: CASSLSRVDEQFF.

This chain links TRBV7-6 with TRBJ1-4, with 10 nucleotides matching TRBD1. Per germline, CDR1 SGHVS and CDR2 FNYEAQ. V shed 5 bases and J 5 bases; nucleotides not matched to a gene: 5. CDR3 length: 15 residues. CDR3 protein: CASSQGQGGNEKLFF. The CDR3 nucleotides are TGTGCCAGCAGCCAAGGACAGGGGGGGAATGAAAAACTGTTTTTT.

This clonotype appeared a few times. The chain links TRBV6-5 to TRBJ2-5, with 12 bases fitting TRBD2. The CDR3 has 15 amino acids. After removal of 5 bases from V and 6 bases from J, the junction contained 7 bases not matched to a gene. Germline V gene sequence: CDR1 MNHEY, CDR2 SVGAGI. The CDR3 reads CASSASGGVVQTQYF. The DNA of the CDR3 is TGTGCCAGCAGTGCTAGCGGGGGGGTTGTTCAGACCCAGTACTTC.

J is TRBJ2-5 and V is TRBV7-2, with 9 bases matching TRBD2. The V and J ends lost 3 bases and 5 bases, in that order; junction bases with no gene match: 4. CDR3 length: 14 amino acids. The germline V gene has CDR1 SGHTA and CDR2 FQGNSA. The CDR3 here is CASSLAGGMETQYF. CDR3 DNA: TGTGCCAGCAGCTTGGCGGGGGGGATGGAGACCCAGTACTTC.

V is TRBV5-5 and J is TRBJ2-1; D is unclear. CDR3 length equals 12 residues. V was clipped by 1 base and J by 10 bases, with 9 bases between them. Germline-derived CDR1 and CDR2 are SGHKS and YYEKEE (reference sequence). CDR3: CASSLHGWEQFF. As DNA, the CDR3 is TGTGCCAGCAGCTTGCATGGGTGGGAGCAGTTCTTC. Full variable domain (outside the CDR3, taken from reference TRBV5-5 and TRBJ2-1): DAGVTQSPTHLIKTRGQQVTLRCSPISGHKSVSWYQQVLGQGPQFIFQYYEKEERGRGNFPDRFSARQFPNYSSELNVNALLLGDSALYLCASSLHGWEQFFGPGTRLTVL.

This clonotype was seen ten or more times. The chain combines TRBV5-1 with TRBJ2-5; no clear D. The CDR3 is made up of 13 amino acids. Trimming removed 1 base at V and 5 bases at J, with 9 bases between. Germline V CDR1 and CDR2: SGHRS, YFSETQ. Here the CDR3 reads CASSLNGLETQYF. The CDR3 DNA follows: TGCGCCAGCAGCTTGAACGGGTTGGAGACCCAGTACTTC.

This clonotype has a handful of counts. J is TRBJ1-2 and V is TRBV11-2; tentatively, D is TRBD1 (5 bases). Per germline, CDR1 SGHAT and CDR2 FQNNGV. The CDR3 contains 15 residues. V lost 5 bases, J lost 6 bases, and 19 bases lay in between. CDR3 DNA sequence: TGTGCCAGCAGCCCCCCCGGAAGCGCCAGGGATGGCTACACCTTC. As protein: CASSPPGSARDGYTF. The entire variable domain, with the rest obtained from reference TRBV11-2 and TRBJ1-2, is as follows: EAGVAQSPRYKIIEKRQSVAFWCNPISGHATLYWYQQILGQGPKLLIQFQNNGVVDDSQLPKDRFSAERLKGVDSTLKIQPAKLEDSAVYLCASSPPGSARDGYTFGSGTRLTVV.

The chain carries TRBV9 and TRBJ1-1; D may be TRBD1 (5 bases). V was pared by 4 bases and J by 6 bases, with 19 bases between. Germline V gives CDR1 SGDLS, CDR2 YYNGEE. The length of the CDR3 is 15 residues. The DNA of the CDR3 is TGTGCCAGCAGCCCCCGGGGCGGTGGTGGACCTGAAGCTTTCTTT. Protein: CASSPRGGGGPEAFF.

This clonotype was counted ten times or more. The chain combines TRBV7-2 with TRBJ2-5; possibly TRBD2 for D (5 bases). Deletions cut 5 bases from V and 5 bases from J, with 15 bases between. This CDR3 is built from 14 residues. The germline gives CDR1 SGHTA, CDR2 FQGNSA. This chain's CDR3 is CASSGRYRGETQYF. CDR3 DNA: TGTGCCAGCAGCGGACGATACCGAGGGGAGACCCAGTACTTC.